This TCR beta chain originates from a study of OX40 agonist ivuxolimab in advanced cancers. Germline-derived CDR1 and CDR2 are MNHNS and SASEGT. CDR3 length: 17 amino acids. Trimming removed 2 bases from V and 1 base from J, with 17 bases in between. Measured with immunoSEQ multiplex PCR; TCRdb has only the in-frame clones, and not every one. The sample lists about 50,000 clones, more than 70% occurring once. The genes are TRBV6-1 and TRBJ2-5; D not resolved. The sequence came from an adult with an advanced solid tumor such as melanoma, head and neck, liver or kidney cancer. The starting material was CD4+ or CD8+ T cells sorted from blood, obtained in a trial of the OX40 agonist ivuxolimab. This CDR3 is CASSEIDGAGPQETQYF. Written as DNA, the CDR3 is TGTGCCAGCAGTGAAATTGACGGTGCCGGACCCCAAGAGACCCAGTACTTC.